These 5 T cell receptor beta chains share one sample of origin, sequenced in a study of T cells in Graves' hyperthyroidism and ophthalmopathy. Amplified regions were TCR beta CDR3 sequences from RNA transcripts. Researchers ran a first-round RT-PCR on the TCR CDR3 using the HTBI primer set. From the multiplex PCR reads, TCRdb called clonotypes with MiXCR, one entry per CDR3 protein. Of hundreds of thousands of distinct CDR3 sequences in the sample, 40% to 55% are singletons; the top ten hold about 7.7%. The sequencing sample was made of peripheral blood or thyroid tissue (not recorded which). These receptors originate from an adult man with Graves' disease, either hyperthyroidism or ophthalmopathy (not recorded which).

This chain connects TRBV29-1 to TRBJ1-4; a weak D match, TRBD1 (5 bases). The length of the CDR3 is 15 residues. Germline CDR1 and CDR2: SQVTM and ANQGSEA. The V and J ends lost 3 bases and 8 bases respectively, with 19 bases between them. CDR3 sequence (DNA): TGCAGCGTTGAGGGGATTGGGACGTTAGGCGAAAAACTGTTTTTT. Its protein product is CSVEGIGTLGEKLFF.

The CDR3 region is CASRGGDRVSNQPQHF. The CDR3 DNA reads as TGTGCCAGCAGGGGAGGGGACAGGGTAAGCAATCAGCCCCAGCATTTT. The rearrangement links TRBV2 to TRBJ1-5, with 9 bases matching TRBD1. CDR3 length equals 16 residues. V trimming: 6 bases; J trimming: 1 base; junction bases outside the gene matches: 7. CDR1 SNHLY and CDR2 FYNNEI come from the germline V gene.

The chain joins TRBV11-2 to TRBJ1-6, with 7 bases matching TRBD1. The CDR3 covers 12 residues. Per the germline V gene, CDR1 is SGHAT and CDR2 is FQNNGV. J gave up 13 bases and V 4 bases, and 4 bases lay outside the gene matches. The CDR3 coding sequence is TGTGCCAGCAGCTCCCAACAGGGGCCCCTCCACTTT. Protein sequence: CASSSQQGPLHF. Variable domain in full (rest from reference TRBV11-2 and TRBJ1-6): EAGVAQSPRYKIIEKRQSVAFWCNPISGHATLYWYQQILGQGPKLLIQFQNNGVVDDSQLPKDRFSAERLKGVDSTLKIQPAKLEDSAVYLCASSSQQGPLHFGNGTRLTVT.

CDR3 loop: CSVESGTQETQYF. In DNA form, the CDR3 reads TGCAGCGTTGAGTCCGGGACCCAAGAGACCCAGTACTTC. This rearrangement joins TRBV29-1 to TRBJ2-5; D is tentatively TRBD1 or TRBD2 (5 bases each). This CDR3 region has 13 residues. V was trimmed by 3 bases and J by 1 base, leaving 9 bases between them. Germline CDR1 SQVTM, CDR2 ANQGSEA.

The chain uses TRBV5-1 and TRBJ2-5; TRBD1 is a possible D gene (5 bases). Germline V gene lookup returns CDR1 SGHRS and CDR2 YFSETQ. The CDR3 has 14 residues. Trimming removed 1 base from V and 1 base from J, with 8 bases in between. The DNA for the CDR3 is TGCGCCAGCAGCTTGAGACAGCTCCAAGAGACCCAGTACTTC. This gives the protein CASSLRQLQETQYF.